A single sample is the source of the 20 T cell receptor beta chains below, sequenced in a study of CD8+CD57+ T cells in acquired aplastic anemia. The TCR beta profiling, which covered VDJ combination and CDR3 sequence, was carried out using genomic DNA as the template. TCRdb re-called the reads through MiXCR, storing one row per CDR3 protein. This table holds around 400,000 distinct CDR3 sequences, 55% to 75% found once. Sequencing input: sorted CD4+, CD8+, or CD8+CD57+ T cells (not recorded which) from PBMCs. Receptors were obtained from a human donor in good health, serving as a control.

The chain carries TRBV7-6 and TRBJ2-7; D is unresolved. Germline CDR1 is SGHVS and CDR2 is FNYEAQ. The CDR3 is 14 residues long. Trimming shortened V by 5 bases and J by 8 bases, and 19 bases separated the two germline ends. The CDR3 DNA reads TGTGCCAGCAGCGTAGAAAGCCGACACGAGAAGCAGTACTTC. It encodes CASSVESRHEKQYF.

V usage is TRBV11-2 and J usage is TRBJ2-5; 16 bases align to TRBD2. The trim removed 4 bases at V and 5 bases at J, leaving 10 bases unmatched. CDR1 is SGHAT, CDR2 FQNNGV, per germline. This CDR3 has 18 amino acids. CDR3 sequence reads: CASSSGLAGGLQYETQYF. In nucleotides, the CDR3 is TGTGCCAGCAGCTCGGGACTAGCGGGGGGGCTTCAATATGAGACCCAGTACTTC.

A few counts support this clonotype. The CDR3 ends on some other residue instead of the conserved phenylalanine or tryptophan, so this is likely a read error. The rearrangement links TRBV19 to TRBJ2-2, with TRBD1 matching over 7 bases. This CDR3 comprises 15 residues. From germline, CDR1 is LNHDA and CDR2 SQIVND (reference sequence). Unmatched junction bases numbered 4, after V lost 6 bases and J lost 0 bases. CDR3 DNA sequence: TGTGCCAGTAGCATGGGACAGACGAACACCGGGGAGCTGTTTTCT. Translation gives CASSMGQTNTGELFS.

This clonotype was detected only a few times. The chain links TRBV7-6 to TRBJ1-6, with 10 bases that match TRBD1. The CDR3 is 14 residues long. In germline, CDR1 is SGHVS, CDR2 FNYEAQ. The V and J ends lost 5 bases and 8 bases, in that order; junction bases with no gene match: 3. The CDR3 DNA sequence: TGTGCCAGCAGCCTAGGGACAGGGGATTCACCCCTCCACTTT. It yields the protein CASSLGTGDSPLHF.

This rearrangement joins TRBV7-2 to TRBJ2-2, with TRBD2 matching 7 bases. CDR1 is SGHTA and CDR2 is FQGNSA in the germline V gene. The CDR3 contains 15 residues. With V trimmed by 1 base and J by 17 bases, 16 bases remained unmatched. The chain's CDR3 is CASSLGGGFYGQYFF. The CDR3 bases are TGTGCCAGCAGCTTAGGCGGGGGTTTCTACGGGCAGTACTTTTTT.

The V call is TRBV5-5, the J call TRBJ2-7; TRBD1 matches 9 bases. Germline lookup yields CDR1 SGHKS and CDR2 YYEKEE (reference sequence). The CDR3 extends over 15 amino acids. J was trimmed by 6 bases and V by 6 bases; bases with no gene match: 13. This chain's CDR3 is CASNLWDRVSTEQYF. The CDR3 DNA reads TGTGCCAGCAACCTATGGGACAGGGTAAGTACCGAGCAGTACTTC.

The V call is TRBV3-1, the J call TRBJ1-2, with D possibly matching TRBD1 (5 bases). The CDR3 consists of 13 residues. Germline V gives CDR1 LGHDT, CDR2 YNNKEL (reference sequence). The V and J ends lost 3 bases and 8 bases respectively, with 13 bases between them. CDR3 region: CASSQRPGGGYTF. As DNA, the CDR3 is TGTGCCAGCAGCCAGAGGCCCGGGGGAGGCTACACCTTC.

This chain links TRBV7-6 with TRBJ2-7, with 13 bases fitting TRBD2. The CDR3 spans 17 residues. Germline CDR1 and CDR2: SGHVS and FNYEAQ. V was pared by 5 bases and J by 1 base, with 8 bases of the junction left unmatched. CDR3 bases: TGTGCCAGCAGCATACGGACTAGCGGGGGCGAATCCTACGAGCAGTACTTC. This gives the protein CASSIRTSGGESYEQYF.

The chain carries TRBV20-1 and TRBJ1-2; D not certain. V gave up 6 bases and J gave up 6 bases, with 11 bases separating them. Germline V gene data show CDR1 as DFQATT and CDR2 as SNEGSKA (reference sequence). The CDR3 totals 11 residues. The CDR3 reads CSATDSNGYTF. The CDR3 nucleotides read TGCAGTGCAACAGACTCGAATGGCTACACCTTC.

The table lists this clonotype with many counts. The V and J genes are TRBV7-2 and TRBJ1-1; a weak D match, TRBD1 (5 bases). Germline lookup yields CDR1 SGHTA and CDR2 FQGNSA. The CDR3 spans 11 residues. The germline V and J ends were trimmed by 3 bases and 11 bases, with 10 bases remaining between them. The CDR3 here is CASSLGGGAFF. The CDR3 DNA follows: TGTGCCAGCAGCTTGGGGGGAGGGGCTTTCTTT.

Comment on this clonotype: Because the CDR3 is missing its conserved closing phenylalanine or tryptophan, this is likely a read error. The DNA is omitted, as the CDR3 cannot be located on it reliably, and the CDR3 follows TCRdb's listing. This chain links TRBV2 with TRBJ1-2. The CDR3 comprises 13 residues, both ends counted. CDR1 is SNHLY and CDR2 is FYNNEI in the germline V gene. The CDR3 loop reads CASSEGNSKGCTL.

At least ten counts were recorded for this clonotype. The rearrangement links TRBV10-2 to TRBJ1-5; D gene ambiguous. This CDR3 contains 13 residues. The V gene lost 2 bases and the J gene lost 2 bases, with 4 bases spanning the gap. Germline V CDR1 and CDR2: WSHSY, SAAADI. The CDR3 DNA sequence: TGCGCCAGCAGTGAGGGACGCAATCAGCCCCAGCATTTT. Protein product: CASSEGRNQPQHF.

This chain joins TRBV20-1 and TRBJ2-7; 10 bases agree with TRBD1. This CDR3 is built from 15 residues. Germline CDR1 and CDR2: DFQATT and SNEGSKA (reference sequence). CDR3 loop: CSARETDRGTYEQYF. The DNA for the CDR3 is TGCAGCGCTCGTGAAACGGACAGGGGGACCTACGAGCAGTACTTC.

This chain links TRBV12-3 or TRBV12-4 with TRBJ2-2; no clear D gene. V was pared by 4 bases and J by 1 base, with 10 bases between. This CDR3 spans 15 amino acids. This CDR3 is CASSSAARNTGELFF. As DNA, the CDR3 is TGTGCCAGCAGTTCGGCGGCACGGAACACCGGGGAGCTGTTTTTT.

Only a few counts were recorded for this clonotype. CDR3 region: CAWDKDRDRNYGYTF. Here the CDR3 DNA reads TGTGCCTGGGATAAGGACCGCGACCGGAACTATGGCTACACCTTC. V is TRBV30 and J is TRBJ1-2; no firm D call. This CDR3 spans 15 amino acids. Germline values: CDR1 GTSNPN, CDR2 SVGIG (reference sequence). The ends were cut back, 5 bases at V and 2 bases at J, with 18 bases in the middle.

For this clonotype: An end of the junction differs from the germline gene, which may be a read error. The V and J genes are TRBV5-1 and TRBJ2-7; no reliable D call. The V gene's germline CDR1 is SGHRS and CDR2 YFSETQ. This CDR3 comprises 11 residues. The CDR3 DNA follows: TGTGCCAGCAGTGCCGTCAGACACCGGTACTTC. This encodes CASSAVRHRYF.

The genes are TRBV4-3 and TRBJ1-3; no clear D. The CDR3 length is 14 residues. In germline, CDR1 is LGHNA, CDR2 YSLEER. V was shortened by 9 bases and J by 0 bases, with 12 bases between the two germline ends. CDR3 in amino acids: CARSDRDSGNTIYF. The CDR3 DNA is TGCGCCAGATCGGACCGCGACTCTGGAAACACCATATATTTT.

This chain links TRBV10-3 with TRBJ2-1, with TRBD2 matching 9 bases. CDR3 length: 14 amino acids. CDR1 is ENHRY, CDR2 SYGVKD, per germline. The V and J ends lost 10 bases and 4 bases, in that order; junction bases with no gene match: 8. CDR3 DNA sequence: TGTGCCAGCAAGAGGGCGGGGGGGTACAATGAGCAGTTCTTC. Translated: CASKRAGGYNEQFF.

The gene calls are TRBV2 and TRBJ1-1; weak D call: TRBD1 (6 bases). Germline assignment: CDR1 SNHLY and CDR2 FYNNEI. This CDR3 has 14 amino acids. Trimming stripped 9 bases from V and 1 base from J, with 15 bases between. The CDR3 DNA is TGTGCCAGTAGTAAGAGGGGGTCGAACACTGAAGCTTTCTTT. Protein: CASSKRGSNTEAFF.

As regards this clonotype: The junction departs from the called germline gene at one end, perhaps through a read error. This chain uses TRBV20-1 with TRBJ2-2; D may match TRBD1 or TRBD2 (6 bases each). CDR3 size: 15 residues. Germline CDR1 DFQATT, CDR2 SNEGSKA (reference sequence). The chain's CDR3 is CSARQVGGPHWELLF. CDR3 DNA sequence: TGCAGTGCTAGACAAGTGGGGGGCCCTCACTGGGAGCTGCTTTTT.